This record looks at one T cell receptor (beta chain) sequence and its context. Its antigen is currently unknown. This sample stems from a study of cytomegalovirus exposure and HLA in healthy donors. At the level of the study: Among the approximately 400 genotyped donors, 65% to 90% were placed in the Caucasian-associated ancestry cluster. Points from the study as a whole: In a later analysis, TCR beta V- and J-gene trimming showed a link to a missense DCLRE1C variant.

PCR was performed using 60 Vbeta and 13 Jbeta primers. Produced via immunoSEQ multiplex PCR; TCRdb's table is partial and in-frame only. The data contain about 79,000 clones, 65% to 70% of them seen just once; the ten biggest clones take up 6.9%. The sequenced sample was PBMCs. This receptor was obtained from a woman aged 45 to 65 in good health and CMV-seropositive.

CDR3 sequence: CASSPGDTLAKNIQYF. The CDR3 region has the DNA TGCGCCAGCAGCCCAGGGGACACCCTAGCCAAAAACATTCAGTACTTC. The chain links TRBV5-1 to TRBJ2-4; weak D call: TRBD1 (6 bases). V shed 4 bases and J shed 0 bases, with 14 bases lying between them. From germline, CDR1 is SGHRS and CDR2 YFSETQ. The CDR3 loop spans 16 amino acids.